This entry lists 19 T cell receptor beta chains sequenced from one sample in a study of T cells in Graves' hyperthyroidism and ophthalmopathy. The TCR beta CDR3 regions underwent amplification using RNA transcripts as the source. The TCR CDR3 was amplified in a first-round RT-PCR using the HTBI primer set. TCRdb re-derived calls from the multiplex PCR reads in MiXCR, one entry per CDR3 protein. The sample carries roughly 500,000 distinct CDR3 sequences, 14% recorded once. The sample taken for sequencing was blood. Receptors were obtained from a woman in her twenties or thirties with Graves' hyperthyroidism that later progressed to Graves' ophthalmopathy.

This clonotype has at least ten counts. The V call is TRBV12-5, the J call TRBJ2-1; 9 bases are a match to TRBD2. The CDR3 covers 15 residues. Trimming at V came to 2 bases and at J to 5 bases, leaving 4 bases not matched to a gene. From germline, CDR1 is LGHNT and CDR2 FRNRAP. CDR3 in DNA: TGTGCTAGTGGTTTGATCCTAGCGGGACACAATGAGCAGTTCTTC. It specifies CASGLILAGHNEQFF. Combining the CDR3 with reference TRBV12-5 and TRBJ2-1 gives the whole variable domain DARVTQTPRHKVTEMGQEVTMRCQPILGHNTVFWYRQTMMQGLELLAYFRNRAPLDDSGMPKDRFSAEMPDATLATLKIQPSEPRDSAVYFCASGLILAGHNEQFFGPGTRLTVL.

This clonotype was detected many times. The chain links TRBV6-2 or TRBV6-3 to TRBJ2-1, with TRBD2 as a possible D gene (6 bases). Trimming removed 8 bases at V and 5 bases at J, with 16 bases between. Germline V lookup: CDR1 MNHEY, CDR2 SVGEGT. The CDR3 sequence is 14 residues long. CDR3 nucleotide sequence: TGTGCCAGCCATATCCCGGGAGTAAACAATGAGCAGTTCTTC. It codes for CASHIPGVNNEQFF.

This clonotype was recorded a few times. The V and J genes are TRBV25-1 and TRBJ1-4; D is undetermined. V lost 6 bases, J lost 5 bases, and 10 bases lay in between. Looked up from germline, CDR1 is MGHDK and CDR2 is SYGVNS. This CDR3 contains 13 residues. The CDR3 sequence is CASSLWENEKLFF. In DNA, the CDR3 is TGTGCCAGCAGCCTGTGGGAGAATGAAAAACTGTTTTTT.

This clonotype appeared many times. This sequence joins TRBV30 and TRBJ1-1; D remains unclear. V lost 5 bases and J lost 0, with 10 bases in between. The CDR3 loop spans 13 amino acids. Germline V gene lookup returns CDR1 GTSNPN and CDR2 SVGIG (reference sequence). The CDR3 sequence is CAWRNYMNTEAFF. The DNA for the CDR3 is TGTGCCTGGCGGAACTACATGAACACTGAAGCTTTCTTT.

The CDR3 nucleotides are TGTGCCAGCTCACCGGATGGGACTAGCGGGAGTAAGGGTGAGCAGTTCTTC. It specifies CASSPDGTSGSKGEQFF. The V and J genes are TRBV18 and TRBJ2-1; 14 bases align to TRBD2. Germline V gene data show CDR1 as KGHSH and CDR2 as LQKENI. V lost 3 bases and J lost 9; bases outside the gene matches: 10. The CDR3 runs 17 residues.

This clonotype was detected only a few times. With a much larger clone just one base away, this may be a read error. The V and J genes are TRBV2 and TRBJ2-1; D not certain. This CDR3 is 15 amino acids long. V gave up 5 bases and J gave up 0 bases, with 11 bases separating them. Germline CDR1 SNHLY, CDR2 FYNNEI. CDR3 coding DNA: TGTGCCAGCAGTAAACCGATTAGCTCCTACAATGAGCAGTTCTTC. It yields the protein CASSKPISSYNEQFF.

Points on this clonotype: A read error is possible here, since a much larger clone lies one base away. The chain couples TRBV29-1 to TRBJ2-6, with D possibly being TRBD1 (5 bases). Germline CDR1 reads SQVTM; CDR2 reads ANQGSEA. The CDR3 contains 16 residues. The CDR3 DNA follows: TGCAGCGTTGAGGAGATACAACGCTCTGGGGCCAACATCCTGACTTTC. This gives the protein CSVEEIQRSGANILTF.

The genes are TRBV11-2 and TRBJ2-5; D is uncertain. This CDR3 contains 16 residues. V lost 0 bases to trimming and J lost 1 base, with 12 bases between them. Per the germline V gene, CDR1 is SGHAT and CDR2 is FQNNGV. The chain's CDR3 is CASSLDVAAPQETQYF. The CDR3 nucleotides read TGTGCCAGCAGCTTAGATGTCGCTGCGCCCCAAGAGACCCAGTACTTC.

V gene TRBV20-1 combines with J gene TRBJ2-4; the D gene is possibly TRBD2 (6 bases). V lost 3 bases and J lost 7, with 13 bases in between. The length of the CDR3 is 13 residues. The germline gives CDR1 DFQATT, CDR2 SNEGSKA (reference sequence). CDR3 sequence (DNA): TGCAGTGCTAGTAACGGGAGAGGGAACATTCAGTACTTC. Translating it yields CSASNGRGNIQYF.

This clonotype has ten or more counts. CDR3 amino acids: CASSLDRQTNTEAFF. CDR3 in DNA: TGTGCCAGCAGCTTAGATCGACAGACGAACACTGAAGCTTTCTTT. V gene TRBV11-2 combines with J gene TRBJ1-1; a possible D gene is TRBD1 (5 bases). This CDR3 comprises 15 residues. The ends were cut back, 0 bases at V and 1 base at J, with 9 bases in the middle. Germline V lookup: CDR1 SGHAT, CDR2 FQNNGV. Combining the CDR3 with reference TRBV11-2 and TRBJ1-1 gives the whole variable domain EAGVAQSPRYKIIEKRQSVAFWCNPISGHATLYWYQQILGQGPKLLIQFQNNGVVDDSQLPKDRFSAERLKGVDSTLKIQPAKLEDSAVYLCASSLDRQTNTEAFFGQGTRLTVV.

This clonotype has a count of ten or more. This chain connects TRBV30 to TRBJ2-7, with 8 bases fitting TRBD1. Losses at the gene ends were 5 bases for V and 6 bases for J; bases not matched to a gene: 9. The germline V gene has CDR1 GTSNPN and CDR2 SVGIG (reference sequence). CDR3 length equals 13 residues. The CDR3 coding sequence is TGTGCCTGGTGTAGACAGGGGTATGGCGAGCAGTACTTC. Amino acids: CAWCRQGYGEQYF. Full variable domain (missing parts from reference TRBV30 and TRBJ2-7): SQTIHQWPATLVQPVGSPLSLECTVEGTSNPNLYWYRQAAGRGLQLLFYSVGIGQISSEVPQNLSASRPQDRQFILSSKKLLLSDSGFYLCAWCRQGYGEQYFGPGTRLTVT.

Ten or more counts support this clonotype. The chain joins TRBV27 to TRBJ1-5, with D unclear. Per the germline V gene, CDR1 is MNHEY and CDR2 is SMNVEV (reference sequence). Trimming stripped 4 bases from V and 6 bases from J, with 16 bases between. CDR3 length: 15 amino acids. The CDR3 DNA sequence: TGTGCCAGCAGTTACCTATTGGACGCCGGTCAGCCCCAGCATTTT. It codes for CASSYLLDAGQPQHF.

The chain combines TRBV19 with TRBJ1-5; D is uncertain. Per the germline V gene, CDR1 is LNHDA and CDR2 is SQIVND (reference sequence). Trimming pared 7 bases from V and 0 bases from J, leaving 10 bases between. CDR3 length equals 14 residues. The CDR3 spells CASTGPYSNQPQHF. The CDR3 nucleotides read TGTGCCAGTACTGGGCCCTATAGCAATCAGCCCCAGCATTTT.

This clonotype was seen at least ten times. V gene TRBV28 combines with J gene TRBJ1-4, with D perhaps TRBD1 (5 bases). CDR1 and CDR2 (germline): MDHEN, SYDVKM. CDR3 size: 15 residues. The ends were cut back, 7 bases at V and 4 bases at J, with 16 bases in the middle. CDR3 residues: CASTVGGANNEKLFF. For the CDR3, the DNA is TGTGCCAGCACCGTAGGTGGGGCCAATAATGAAAAACTGTTTTTT.

Ten or more counts support this clonotype. This chain connects TRBV27 to TRBJ2-5; no reliable D call. The germline V and J ends were trimmed by 7 bases and 2 bases, with 11 bases remaining between them. Germline V CDR1 and CDR2: MNHEY, SMNVEV (reference sequence). This CDR3 contains 13 residues. The CDR3 DNA sequence: TGTGCCAGCAAAACGGCGGTTCAAGAGACCCAGTACTTC. Translating it yields CASKTAVQETQYF.

This clonotype was detected ten times or more. The chain carries TRBV13 and TRBJ1-1; D ambiguous. V lost 3 bases, J lost 6 bases, and 8 bases lay in between. Germline V CDR1 and CDR2: PRHDT, FYEKMQ (reference sequence). The CDR3 sequence is 12 residues long. CDR3 coding DNA: TGTGCCAGCAGCTTCCGGGGAGCTGAAGCTTTCTTT. Its translation: CASSFRGAEAFF. Filled out from reference TRBV13 and TRBJ1-1, the complete variable domain reads AAGVIQSPRHLIKEKRETATLKCYPIPRHDTVYWYQQGPGQDPQFLISFYEKMQSDKGSIPDRFSAQQFSDYHSELNMSSLELGDSALYFCASSFRGAEAFFGQGTRLTVV.

The chain recombines TRBV19 with TRBJ2-5; D might be TRBD2 (5 bases). The germline gives CDR1 LNHDA, CDR2 SQIVND (reference sequence). CDR3 length: 11 residues. Trimming pared 11 bases from V and 5 bases from J, leaving 12 bases between. The CDR3 DNA reads as TGTGCCGTCGGGGTGGGGGAGACCCAGTACTTC. It is translated as CAVGVGETQYF.

This clonotype showed up just a few times. The chain couples TRBV24-1 to TRBJ1-2, with D uncertain. The CDR3 length is 14 residues. Per germline, CDR1 KGHDR and CDR2 SFDVKD. V was pared by 9 bases and J by 3 bases, with 16 bases between. The CDR3, as DNA: TGTGCCACCTTGGTACCTTCCCTCCACTATGGCTACACCTTC. It encodes CATLVPSLHYGYTF.

This clonotype was recorded at least ten times. V and J are TRBV5-1 and TRBJ2-1; 12 bases map to TRBD1. CDR1 is SGHRS, CDR2 YFSETQ, per germline. V shed 3 bases, J shed 8 bases, and the junction held 6 bases outside the gene matches. The CDR3 is 15 amino acids. CDR3 sequence: CASSYDGTGGDEQFF. The CDR3 nucleotides read TGCGCCAGCAGCTATGACGGGACAGGGGGCGATGAGCAGTTCTTC.